This T cell receptor (beta chain) was profiled in a study of T-cell memory formation after mild COVID-19. The overall study: Largely donor-specific TCR clusters were found.

For this clonotype: Its cognate antigen is unknown.

TCRdb reanalysed the 5' RACE reads using MiXCR and keeps one entry per CDR3 protein. In the table there are some 200,000 distinct CDR3 sequences, 9.5% to 10% of which are singletons. Points from the study as a whole: Among contracting clones, CD4+ were mainly CM/EM and CD8+ enriched in EMRA. Some SARS-CoV-2-responding clones were already detected in memory before infection.

The V and J ends lost 4 bases and 5 bases, in that order; junction bases with no gene match: 5. This CDR3 is built from 13 residues. CDR1 and CDR2 from the germline V gene are SGHRS and YFSETQ. The receptor's source is a young man who had mild COVID-19 (a few samples of this study predate the infection). Cell type and time point are not known. The chain carries TRBV5-1 and TRBJ1-1, with 7 nucleotides matching TRBD1. Sequenced input: PBMCs or a T cell subset sorted from them (not recorded which). The CDR3 bases are TGCGCCAGCAGCGCACAGGGGCGGACTGAAGCTTTCTTT. Amino acid sequence: CASSAQGRTEAFF.